A single T cell receptor (beta chain) is shown here with its context. Germline CDR1 and CDR2: SQVTM and ANQGSEA. V gave up 3 bases and J gave up 6 bases, with 17 bases separating them. The CDR3 covers 14 residues. These data are taken from a study of blood T cell repertoires in COVID-19. Study context: Both acute and convalescent COVID-19 samples were obtained from the United States, Italy and Spain. T cells, B-cell-depleted T cells, or PBMCs supplied cDNA or gDNA.

In the study's own analysis: Estimation of nucleated cell counts was performed using reference gene primer amplification. Profiled with immunoSEQ multiplex PCR; TCRdb holds only in-frame clones, not every one. The V and J calls and clone size come from that table; D and trimming were worked out from the DNA. The sample shows around 87,000 clones, approximately 77% of them seen only once. The sequence was obtained from an elderly woman with acute or convalescent COVID-19. This chain joins TRBV29-1 and TRBJ1-2; a possible D gene is TRBD1 (6 bases). The sample was peripheral blood. CDR3 in amino acids: CSVDARGGLNGYTF. In nucleotides, the CDR3 is TGCAGCGTTGACGCCCGGGGGGGGCTCAATGGCTACACCTTC.